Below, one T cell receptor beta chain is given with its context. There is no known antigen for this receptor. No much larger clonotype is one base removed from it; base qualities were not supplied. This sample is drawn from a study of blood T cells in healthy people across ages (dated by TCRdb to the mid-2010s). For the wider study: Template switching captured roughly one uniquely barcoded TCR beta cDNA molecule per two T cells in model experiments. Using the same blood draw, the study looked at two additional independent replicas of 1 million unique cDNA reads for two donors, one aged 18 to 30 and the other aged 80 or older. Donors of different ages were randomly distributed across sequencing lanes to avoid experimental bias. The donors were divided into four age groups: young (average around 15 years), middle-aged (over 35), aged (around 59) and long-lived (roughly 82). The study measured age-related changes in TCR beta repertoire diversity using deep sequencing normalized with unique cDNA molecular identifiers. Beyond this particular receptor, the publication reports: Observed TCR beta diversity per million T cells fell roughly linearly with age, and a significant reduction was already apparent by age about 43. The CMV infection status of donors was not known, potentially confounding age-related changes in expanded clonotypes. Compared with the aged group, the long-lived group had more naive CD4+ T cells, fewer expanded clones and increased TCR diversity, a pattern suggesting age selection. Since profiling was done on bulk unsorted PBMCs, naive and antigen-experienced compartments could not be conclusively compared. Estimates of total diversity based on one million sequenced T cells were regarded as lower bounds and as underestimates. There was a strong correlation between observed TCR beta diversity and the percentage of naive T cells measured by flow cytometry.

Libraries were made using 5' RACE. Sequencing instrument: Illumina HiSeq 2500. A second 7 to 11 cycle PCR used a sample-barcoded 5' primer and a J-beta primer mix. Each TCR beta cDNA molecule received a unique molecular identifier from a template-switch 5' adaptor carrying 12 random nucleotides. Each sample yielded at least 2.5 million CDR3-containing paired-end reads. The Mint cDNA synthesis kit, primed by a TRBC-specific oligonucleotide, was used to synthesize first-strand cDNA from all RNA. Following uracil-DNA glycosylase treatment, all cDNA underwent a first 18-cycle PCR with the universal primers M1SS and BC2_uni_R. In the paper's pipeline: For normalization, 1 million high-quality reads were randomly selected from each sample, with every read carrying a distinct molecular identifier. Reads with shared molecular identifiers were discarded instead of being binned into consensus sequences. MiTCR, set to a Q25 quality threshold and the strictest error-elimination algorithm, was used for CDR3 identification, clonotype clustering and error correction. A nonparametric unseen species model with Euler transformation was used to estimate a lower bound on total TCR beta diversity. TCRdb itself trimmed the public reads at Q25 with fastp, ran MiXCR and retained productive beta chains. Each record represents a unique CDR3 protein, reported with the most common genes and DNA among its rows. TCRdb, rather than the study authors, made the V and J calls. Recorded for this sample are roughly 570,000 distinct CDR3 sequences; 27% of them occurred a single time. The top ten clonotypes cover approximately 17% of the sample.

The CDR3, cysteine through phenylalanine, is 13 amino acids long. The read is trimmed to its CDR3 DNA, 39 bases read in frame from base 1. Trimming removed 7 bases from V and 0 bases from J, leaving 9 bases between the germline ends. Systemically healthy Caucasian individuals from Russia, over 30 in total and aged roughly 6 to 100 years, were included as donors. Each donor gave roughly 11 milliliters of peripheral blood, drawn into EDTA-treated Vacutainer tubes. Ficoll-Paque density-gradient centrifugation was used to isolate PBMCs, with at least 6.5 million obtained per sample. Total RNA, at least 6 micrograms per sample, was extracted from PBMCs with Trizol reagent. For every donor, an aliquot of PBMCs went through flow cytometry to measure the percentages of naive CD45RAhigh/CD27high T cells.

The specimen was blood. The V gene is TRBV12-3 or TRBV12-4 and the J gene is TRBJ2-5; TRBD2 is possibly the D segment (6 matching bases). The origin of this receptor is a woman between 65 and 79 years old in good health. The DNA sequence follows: TGTGCCAGCACTGGGGGGTACCAAGAGACCCAGTACTTC. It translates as CASTGGYQETQYF.